This is a list of T cell receptor beta chains from one sample in a study of T cell responses to AZD1222 COVID-19 vaccine. Data came from immunoSEQ multiplex PCR; TCRdb stores just in-frame clones and leaves some out. This sample has around 140,000 clones, with 65% to 90% found just once. Sequenced material: peripheral blood, taken 28 days after the second dose of the MenACWY control vaccine. The receptors come from an adult who received the MenACWY meningococcal vaccine as a control. The CDR3 runs from the conserved cysteine through the conserved F or W. Fields, in order: D gene, J gene, V gene, clone size, CDR3 protein, CDR3 DNA. A D gene is named only where the DNA matches it firmly. Size is omitted from some rows. Given values are once, few, many or a class for expanded clones.

d_call: -
j_call: TRBJ2-5
v_call: TRBV3-1/TRBV3-2
clone_size: -
cdr3_aa: CASSQFRPVTRKTQYF
cdr3_nt: TGTGCCAGCAGCCAATTTCGTCCGGTGACGAGGAAGACCCAGTACTTC

d_call: -
j_call: TRBJ2-3
v_call: TRBV20-1
clone_size: -
cdr3_aa: CSASWSDTQYF
cdr3_nt: TGCAGTGCTAGCTGGTCGGATACGCAGTATTTT

d_call: TRBD1
j_call: TRBJ2-1
v_call: TRBV11-2
clone_size: -
cdr3_aa: CASSSYRGRVQKQFF
cdr3_nt: TGTGCCAGCAGCTCGTACAGGGGCAGGGTCCAGAAGCAGTTCTTC

d_call: TRBD1
j_call: TRBJ2-5
v_call: TRBV7-8
clone_size: -
cdr3_aa: CASSLAPWDRGRFIETQYF
cdr3_nt: TGTGCCAGCAGCTTGGCCCCGTGGGACAGGGGAAGGTTTATTGAGACCCAGTACTTC

d_call: TRBD2
j_call: TRBJ2-7
v_call: TRBV7-2
clone_size: -
cdr3_aa: CASQVGASGSYEQYF
cdr3_nt: TGTGCCAGTCAGGTAGGGGCTAGCGGGAGCTACGAGCAGTACTTC

d_call: -
j_call: TRBJ1-2
v_call: TRBV12-3/TRBV12-4
clone_size: once
cdr3_aa: CASKFRDGYGYTF
cdr3_nt: TGTGCCAGCAAATTCCGGGACGGCTATGGCTACACCTTC

d_call: -
j_call: TRBJ2-2
v_call: TRBV6-5
clone_size: -
cdr3_aa: CASRRPSAGELFF
cdr3_nt: TGTGCCAGCCGTAGGCCATCGGCCGGGGAGCTGTTTTTT

d_call: -
j_call: TRBJ2-1
v_call: TRBV11-2
clone_size: -
cdr3_aa: CASSLATGYNEQFF
cdr3_nt: TGTGCCAGCAGCTTAGCGACAGGCTACAATGAGCAGTTCTTC

d_call: TRBD1
j_call: TRBJ1-2
v_call: TRBV3-1/TRBV3-2
clone_size: -
cdr3_aa: CASSQGQGGGYTF
cdr3_nt: TGTGCCAGCAGCCAGGGTCAGGGGGGCGGCTACACCTTC

d_call: -
j_call: TRBJ2-2
v_call: TRBV4-2
clone_size: -
cdr3_aa: CASSRSNTGELFF
cdr3_nt: TGTGCCAGCAGCCGATCGAACACCGGGGAGCTGTTTTTT

d_call: TRBD1
j_call: TRBJ2-2
v_call: TRBV7-7
clone_size: -
cdr3_aa: CASSLTDRGRYTGELFF
cdr3_nt: TGTGCTAGCAGCTTAACGGACAGGGGCCGGTACACCGGGGAGCTGTTTTTT

d_call: TRBD1
j_call: TRBJ2-7
v_call: TRBV6-5
clone_size: -
cdr3_aa: CASSYRDRGPYEQYF
cdr3_nt: TGTGCCAGCAGTTACCGGGACAGGGGACCCTACGAGCAGTACTTC

d_call: -
j_call: TRBJ1-5
v_call: TRBV12-3/TRBV12-4
clone_size: few
cdr3_aa: CASRRWGNQPQHF
cdr3_nt: TGTGCCAGTCGAAGGTGGGGCAATCAGCCCCAGCATTTT

d_call: -
j_call: TRBJ1-5
v_call: TRBV2
clone_size: -
cdr3_aa: CASSEDSSSNQPQHF
cdr3_nt: TGTGCCAGCAGTGAGGACAGCTCTAGCAATCAGCCCCAGCATTTT

d_call: -
j_call: TRBJ2-7
v_call: TRBV10-3
clone_size: -
cdr3_aa: CAISEETGSYEQYF
cdr3_nt: TGTGCCATCAGTGAGGAGACAGGTTCCTACGAGCAGTACTTC

d_call: TRBD2
j_call: TRBJ2-2
v_call: TRBV5-1
clone_size: -
cdr3_aa: CASSLQLAGEGTGELFF
cdr3_nt: TGCGCCAGCAGCTTGCAGCTAGCGGGAGAGGGCACCGGGGAGCTGTTTTTT

d_call: -
j_call: TRBJ2-3
v_call: TRBV4-1
clone_size: -
cdr3_aa: CASSLQGQGGGPDTQYF
cdr3_nt: TGCGCCAGCAGCCTTCAGGGTCAGGGAGGAGGGCCAGATACGCAGTATTTT

d_call: TRBD1
j_call: TRBJ1-2
v_call: TRBV24-1
clone_size: -
cdr3_aa: CATSVQGSVGYTF
cdr3_nt: TGTGCCACCAGTGTACAGGGGTCGGTGGGCTACACCTTC

d_call: -
j_call: TRBJ1-2
v_call: TRBV3-1/TRBV3-2
clone_size: -
cdr3_aa: CASSPGGYGYTF
cdr3_nt: TGTGCCAGCAGCCCGGGAGGCTATGGCTACACCTTC

d_call: -
j_call: TRBJ1-1
v_call: TRBV11-3
clone_size: -
cdr3_aa: CASSLSGDTEAFF
cdr3_nt: TGTGCCAGCAGCTTATCGGGGGACACTGAAGCTTTCTTT

d_call: -
j_call: TRBJ1-2
v_call: TRBV2
clone_size: once
cdr3_aa: CASSQRADNYGYTF
cdr3_nt: TGTGCCAGCAGCCAAAGGGCCGATAACTATGGCTACACCTTC

d_call: -
j_call: TRBJ2-7
v_call: TRBV15
clone_size: few
cdr3_aa: CATSRDAAGTNYEQYF
cdr3_nt: TGTGCCACCAGCAGAGATGCGGCAGGAACAAACTACGAGCAGTACTTC

d_call: -
j_call: TRBJ2-7
v_call: TRBV27
clone_size: -
cdr3_aa: CASSLQGRYEQYF
cdr3_nt: TGTGCCAGCAGTTTACAGGGAAGATACGAGCAGTACTTC

d_call: -
j_call: TRBJ1-6
v_call: TRBV7-9
clone_size: -
cdr3_aa: CASSSVGGTSPLHF
cdr3_nt: TGTGCCAGCAGCTCAGTGGGGGGGACTTCACCCCTCCACTTT

d_call: TRBD1
j_call: TRBJ2-2
v_call: TRBV5-4
clone_size: few
cdr3_aa: CASSSGTGGTGELFF
cdr3_nt: TGTGCCAGCAGCTCGGGGACAGGGGGCACCGGGGAGCTGTTTTTT

d_call: TRBD2
j_call: TRBJ2-3
v_call: TRBV7-9
clone_size: -
cdr3_aa: CASSLALSGIATDTQYF
cdr3_nt: TGTGCCAGCAGCTTAGCGCTTAGCGGGATCGCCACAGATACGCAGTATTTT

d_call: -
j_call: TRBJ1-3
v_call: TRBV12-3/TRBV12-4
clone_size: few
cdr3_aa: CASSPANTIYF
cdr3_nt: TGTGCCAGCAGTCCCGCAAACACCATATATTTT

d_call: -
j_call: TRBJ1-3
v_call: TRBV6-5
clone_size: -
cdr3_aa: CASSSDSTGSGNTIYF
cdr3_nt: TGTGCCAGCAGTTCAGACTCCACGGGATCGGGAAACACCATATATTTT

d_call: TRBD1
j_call: TRBJ1-5
v_call: TRBV2
clone_size: -
cdr3_aa: CASRAQGGRNQPQHF
cdr3_nt: TGTGCCAGCAGAGCCCAGGGGGGGAGGAATCAGCCCCAGCATTTT

d_call: TRBD1
j_call: TRBJ1-2
v_call: TRBV28
clone_size: -
cdr3_aa: CASSPPTGGHYGYTF
cdr3_nt: TGTGCCAGCAGTCCACCTACAGGGGGCCACTATGGCTACACCTTC

d_call: TRBD1
j_call: TRBJ1-1
v_call: TRBV10-2
clone_size: -
cdr3_aa: CASRGQGVGGTEAFF
cdr3_nt: TGCGCCAGCAGGGGACAGGGGGTTGGCGGCACTGAAGCTTTCTTT

d_call: TRBD1
j_call: TRBJ1-2
v_call: TRBV4-1
clone_size: few
cdr3_aa: CASSPVPGQGYYGYTF
cdr3_nt: TGCGCCAGCAGCCCCGTCCCGGGACAGGGCTACTATGGCTACACCTTC

d_call: -
j_call: TRBJ1-3
v_call: TRBV1
clone_size: -
cdr3_aa: CTSSRRGATGGNTIYF
cdr3_nt: TGCACCAGCAGCCGCCGGGGGGCGACGGGGGGAAACACCATATATTTT

d_call: -
j_call: TRBJ2-7
v_call: TRBV24-1
clone_size: once
cdr3_aa: CATGTNYEQYF
cdr3_nt: TGTGCCACCGGGACAAACTACGAGCAGTACTTC

d_call: TRBD1
j_call: TRBJ1-1
v_call: TRBV6-5
clone_size: few
cdr3_aa: CASNRDRGHRPEAFF
cdr3_nt: TGTGCCAGTAACCGGGACAGGGGGCATAGGCCTGAAGCTTTCTTT

d_call: -
j_call: TRBJ1-5
v_call: TRBV21-1
clone_size: -
cdr3_aa: CATPGPQHF
cdr3_nt: TGTGCCACACCGGGACCCCAGCATTTT

d_call: -
j_call: TRBJ1-2
v_call: TRBV10-3
clone_size: -
cdr3_aa: CAISERGGGYTF
cdr3_nt: TGTGCCATCAGTGAGAGGGGAGGTGGCTACACCTTC

d_call: -
j_call: TRBJ1-2
v_call: TRBV19
clone_size: -
cdr3_aa: CASSGSGGSYGYTF
cdr3_nt: TGTGCCAGTAGTGGGTCGGGAGGCTCCTATGGCTACACCTTC

d_call: TRBD1
j_call: TRBJ1-2
v_call: TRBV4-1
clone_size: -
cdr3_aa: CASSQTVRTPGTGRYYGYTF
cdr3_nt: TGCGCCAGCAGCCAAACCGTGCGCACCCCCGGGACAGGGAGGTACTATGGCTACACCTTC

d_call: TRBD2
j_call: TRBJ2-1
v_call: TRBV6-5
clone_size: few
cdr3_aa: CASSAGTRNNEQFF
cdr3_nt: TGTGCCAGCAGCGCTGGGACTAGAAACAATGAGCAGTTCTTC

d_call: TRBD2
j_call: TRBJ2-7
v_call: TRBV5-1
clone_size: -
cdr3_aa: CASSLKAGGSPYEQYF
cdr3_nt: TGCGCCAGCAGCTTAAAAGCGGGAGGCTCTCCCTACGAGCAGTACTTC

d_call: -
j_call: TRBJ2-1
v_call: TRBV5-1
clone_size: -
cdr3_aa: CASSLIPGSYNEQFF
cdr3_nt: TGCGCCAGCAGCTTGATTCCGGGGTCCTACAATGAGCAGTTCTTC

d_call: TRBD1
j_call: TRBJ2-2
v_call: TRBV5-4
clone_size: -
cdr3_aa: CASSLQGVNTGELFF
cdr3_nt: TGTGCCAGCAGCCTCCAGGGGGTAAACACCGGGGAGCTGTTTTTT

d_call: -
j_call: TRBJ1-2
v_call: TRBV11-3
clone_size: once
cdr3_aa: CASSLAGFYGYTF
cdr3_nt: TGTGCCAGCAGCCTGGCAGGCTTCTATGGCTACACCTTC

d_call: -
j_call: TRBJ2-7
v_call: TRBV11-2
clone_size: -
cdr3_aa: CASSFTQRAYEQYF
cdr3_nt: TGTGCCAGCAGCTTTACCCAGCGGGCCTACGAGCAGTACTTC

d_call: -
j_call: TRBJ2-3
v_call: TRBV29-1
clone_size: -
cdr3_aa: CSVEERWPDTDTQYF
cdr3_nt: TGCAGCGTTGAAGAACGTTGGCCTGACACAGATACGCAGTATTTT

d_call: -
j_call: TRBJ1-3
v_call: TRBV5-1
clone_size: -
cdr3_aa: CASSLGLGNTIYF
cdr3_nt: TGCGCCAGCAGCTTGGGACTCGGAAACACCATATATTTT

d_call: -
j_call: TRBJ1-1
v_call: TRBV27
clone_size: -
cdr3_aa: CASSVRGNTEAFF
cdr3_nt: TGTGCCAGCAGTGTCAGGGGGAACACTGAAGCTTTCTTT

d_call: -
j_call: TRBJ1-1
v_call: TRBV11-2
clone_size: once
cdr3_aa: CASSLDFTEAFF
cdr3_nt: TGTGCCAGCAGCTTAGACTTCACTGAAGCTTTCTTT

d_call: TRBD2
j_call: TRBJ2-1
v_call: TRBV19
clone_size: -
cdr3_aa: CASSPGLTYNEQFF
cdr3_nt: TGTGCCAGTAGTCCGGGACTAACTTACAATGAGCAGTTCTTC

d_call: TRBD1
j_call: TRBJ2-3
v_call: TRBV24-1
clone_size: -
cdr3_aa: CATSDRKTGPMDTQYF
cdr3_nt: TGTGCCACCAGTGACCGGAAGACAGGGCCAATGGATACGCAGTATTTT